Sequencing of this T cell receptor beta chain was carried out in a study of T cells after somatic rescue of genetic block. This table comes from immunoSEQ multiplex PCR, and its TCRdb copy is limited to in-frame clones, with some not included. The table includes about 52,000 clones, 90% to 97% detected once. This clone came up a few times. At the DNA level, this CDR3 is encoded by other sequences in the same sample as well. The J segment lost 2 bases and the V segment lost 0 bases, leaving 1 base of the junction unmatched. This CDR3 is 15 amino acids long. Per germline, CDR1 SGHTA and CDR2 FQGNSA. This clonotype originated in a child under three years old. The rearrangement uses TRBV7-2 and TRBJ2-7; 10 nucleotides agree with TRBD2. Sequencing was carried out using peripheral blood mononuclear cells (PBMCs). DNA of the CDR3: TGTGCCAGCAGCTTAGCGGGGACTAGCGCCTACGAGCAGTACTTC. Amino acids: CASSLAGTSAYEQYF.